These T cell receptor beta chains were read from a single sample in a study of cytomegalovirus exposure and HLA in healthy donors. The data were produced by immunoSEQ multiplex PCR, yet TCRdb's version contains in-frame clones alone and is incomplete. This table has roughly 100,000 clones, just under 80% appearing once. Sequenced input: PBMCs. All receptors come from a young man in good health and CMV-seronegative. Each CDR3 is given with its conserved first and last residue. Fields, in order: V gene, D gene, J gene, clone size, CDR3 DNA, CDR3 protein. D genes are given only for firm matches. Rows give clone size only sometimes, using once, few, many, or a class for an expanded clone.

>TRBV4-1|NA|TRBJ2-7|NA
TGCGCCAGCAGCCAAGTCTCAGGCACCTCACGCGAGCAGTACTTC
CASSQVSGTSREQYF
>TRBV6-6|TRBD1|TRBJ1-1|NA
TGTGCCAGCAGACCGGGACAGGATATGAACACTGAAGCTTTCTTT
CASRPGQDMNTEAFF
>TRBV19|NA|TRBJ2-3|NA
TGTGCCAGTAGTATAGGCAGGGGCACAGATACGCAGTATTTT
CASSIGRGTDTQYF
>TRBV2|NA|TRBJ2-3|NA
TGTGCCAGTTACCCGGGACTCAACACCGGGGTAGCGCAGTATTTT
CASYPGLNTGVAQYF
>TRBV15|NA|TRBJ2-5|NA
TGTGCCACCAGCAGGGGCACACAAGAGACCCAGTACTTC
CATSRGTQETQYF
>TRBV9|TRBD2|TRBJ2-3|NA
TGCGCCAGCAGCCCCCCGACTAGCGGCGTGCCAGATACGCAGTATTTT
CASSPPTSGVPDTQYF
>TRBV11-3|TRBD2|TRBJ2-1|NA
TGTGCCAGCAGCGCATCGCCGGGACTAGCGGGGGGAAACTCCTACAATGAGCAGTTCTTC
CASSASPGLAGGNSYNEQFF
>TRBV7-2|TRBD1|TRBJ1-5|once
TGTGCCAGCAGCTGGGCCGAATGGACAGGCGACAATCAGCCCCAGCATTTT
CASSWAEWTGDNQPQHF
>TRBV10-3|TRBD1|TRBJ2-3|NA
TGTGCCATCAGTGAGTGGGGACAGGGGACAGATACGCAGTATTTT
CAISEWGQGTDTQYF
>TRBV30|NA|TRBJ2-2|NA
TGTGCCTGGAGTGTACCAGGGTCGGACACCGGGGAGCTGTTTTTT
CAWSVPGSDTGELFF
>TRBV2|NA|TRBJ2-1|NA
TGTGCCAGCAGTGGGGCTAGCGTCGGCTCCTACAATGAGCAGTTCTTC
CASSGASVGSYNEQFF
>TRBV14|NA|TRBJ1-6|NA
TGTGCCAGCAGCCAGTTGGGCGGGGCCTGTCCCCTCCACTTT
CASSQLGGACPLHF
>TRBV7-2|NA|TRBJ2-5|few
TGTGCCAGCAGCTTTCAACGGGGAGGAGGAGAGACCCAGTACTTC
CASSFQRGGGETQYF
>TRBV27|TRBD2|TRBJ2-2|NA
TGTGCCAGCAGTTTGGCGGGAGGGCGGACCGGGGAGCTGTTTTTT
CASSLAGGRTGELFF
>TRBV28|NA|TRBJ2-4|NA
TGTGCCAGCAGTTTTCACAGTCCCAAAAACATTCAGTACTTC
CASSFHSPKNIQYF
>TRBV19|NA|TRBJ2-1|NA
TGTGCCAGTAGTACGGGGGTAAAAGAGCAGTTCTTC
CASSTGVKEQFF
>TRBV18|NA|TRBJ2-2|NA
TGTGCCAGCTCACCACAGAGGACTCCCAACACCGGGGAGCTGTTTTTT
CASSPQRTPNTGELFF
>TRBV6-5|NA|TRBJ1-1|NA
TGTGCCAGCAGTTACTTCTTGAACACTGAAGCTTTCTTT
CASSYFLNTEAFF
>TRBV9|NA|TRBJ2-7|NA
TGTGCCAGCAGCAGAGCTAGCTTCTCCTACGAGCAGTACTTC
CASSRASFSYEQYF
>TRBV6-1|TRBD1|TRBJ1-1|NA
TGTGCCAGCAGTGAACCGGGACAGGGCGGGGAAGCTTTCTTT
CASSEPGQGGEAFF
>TRBV19|NA|TRBJ1-1|NA
TGTGCCGGGGCGGCCGCCGCCGACACTGAAGCTTTCTTT
CAGAAAADTEAFF
>TRBV6-5|TRBD2|TRBJ2-7|NA
TGTGCCGCACGGGGACTAGCGGGAGCTGGCGAGCGGTACTTC
CAARGLAGAGERYF
>TRBV27|TRBD1|TRBJ1-2|NA
TGTGCCACCCGGACAGGGGAGGGGATGGGCTATGGCTACACCTTC
CATRTGEGMGYGYTF
>TRBV27|NA|TRBJ1-1|NA
TGTGCCAGCAAAGAACCGGTTAGCACTGAAGCTTTCTTT
CASKEPVSTEAFF
>TRBV27|TRBD1|TRBJ1-2|NA
TGTGCCAGCAGTTATACACAGGGGGCTAGTGGCTACACCTTC
CASSYTQGASGYTF
>TRBV28|NA|TRBJ1-2|NA
TGTGCCAGCAGTTTTCCGACAGGCGCTAACTATGGCTACACCTTC
CASSFPTGANYGYTF
>TRBV5-4|NA|TRBJ2-7|few
TGTGCCAGCAGATCCGACAGGACCTCCTACGAGCAGTACTTC
CASRSDRTSYEQYF
>TRBV18|NA|TRBJ1-2|NA
TGTGCCAGCTCACCGCAGGAAACCTATGGCTACACCTTC
CASSPQETYGYTF
>TRBV5-8|NA|TRBJ2-1|NA
TGTGCCAGCAGCTTGAGTGAGAATGAGCAGTTCTTC
CASSLSENEQFF
>TRBV10-1|TRBD1|TRBJ2-7|NA
TGCGCCAGCAGTGAGTCCGCAGACAGGGGGTACGAGCAGTACTTC
CASSESADRGYEQYF
>TRBV10-2|NA|TRBJ1-1|NA
TGCGCCAGCAGTGAGTCTGAGTACACTGAAGCTTTCTTT
CASSESEYTEAFF
>TRBV7-2|TRBD1|TRBJ2-2|NA
TGTGCCAGCAGCTGGATACAGGGGTCCGGGGAGCTGTTTTTT
CASSWIQGSGELFF
>TRBV5-8|TRBD2|TRBJ2-1|NA
TGTGCCAGCAGCTGGAAGGGGCTAGCGGGAGCCAATGAGCAGTTCTTC
CASSWKGLAGANEQFF
>TRBV27|NA|TRBJ2-1|NA
TGTGCCAGCAGTTTTCAGGAGGGCCGTAAGAATGAGCAGTTCTTC
CASSFQEGRKNEQFF
>TRBV5-1|NA|TRBJ2-7|once
TGCGCCAGCAGCCCACAGGGAAAAGGGGGAGGGGAGCAGTACTTC
CASSPQGKGGGEQYF
>TRBV5-6|NA|TRBJ1-3|NA
TGTGCCAGCAGCTTGGGCGACGCGGGGAACACCATATATTTT
CASSLGDAGNTIYF
>TRBV7-2|NA|TRBJ2-3|once
TGTGCCAGCAGCTTAGGAGGCGCAGATACGCAGTATTTT
CASSLGGADTQYF
>TRBV27|TRBD1|TRBJ1-5|NA
TGTGCCAGCAGTTTATCTCCCGGACAGGGAACCCTTAGGCAGCCCCAGCATTTT
CASSLSPGQGTLRQPQHF
>TRBV5-4|NA|TRBJ1-2|NA
TGTGCCAGCAGCTTTTCTGAAAACCACCGTTCGAGTGACTTC
CASSFSENHRSSDF
>TRBV14|NA|TRBJ2-7|NA
TGCGCCAGCAGCCAAGTGAGTTCCTACGAGCAGTACTTC
CASSQVSSYEQYF
>TRBV7-6|NA|TRBJ1-1|few
TGTGCCAGCAGCTTAACGGCGGGTTGGTCCGAAGCTTTCTTT
CASSLTAGWSEAFF
>TRBV5-6|TRBD2|TRBJ2-1|NA
TGTGCCAGCAGCTTGGCCGGCGGGAGGCTAATCTTC
CASSLAGGRLIF
>TRBV5-1|NA|TRBJ1-1|NA
TGCGCCAGCAGCCTTCGGCAGGCTACAACGGACACTGAAGCTTTCTTT
CASSLRQATTDTEAFF
>TRBV10-3|NA|TRBJ2-1|NA
TGTGCCATCAGTGAGTACAGGAATGAGCAGTTCTTC
CAISEYRNEQFF
>TRBV9|NA|TRBJ1-6|NA
TGTGCCAGCAGCGTAGAAACCGGCGGGAATTCACCCCTCCACTTT
CASSVETGGNSPLHF
>TRBV28|NA|TRBJ1-2|NA
TGTGCCAGCAGTTTAGGGCAAGGAAATGGCTACACCTTC
CASSLGQGNGYTF
>TRBV5-4|TRBD1|TRBJ2-7|NA
TGTGCCAGCAGGGGGACAGCCGCCTACGAGCAGTACTTC
CASRGTAAYEQYF
>TRBV5-4|NA|TRBJ2-1|once
TGTGCCAGCAGCTTTTCGGGCTCCTACAATGAGCAGTTCTTC
CASSFSGSYNEQFF
>TRBV7-9|NA|TRBJ1-5|NA
TGTGCCAGCAGCTTAGGAGGGGAGGGTAACAATCAGCCCCAGCATTTT
CASSLGGEGNNQPQHF
>TRBV7-2|NA|TRBJ1-1|NA
TGTGCCAGCAGCTCCCGGGGGTACGGAGCTTTCTTT
CASSSRGYGAFF
>TRBV6-1|NA|TRBJ2-3|NA
TGTGCCAGCAGTGGGGGGCCCTTTAAGGTTATTCGTACAGATACGCAGTATTTT
CASSGGPFKVIRTDTQYF
>TRBV25-1|TRBD2|TRBJ2-3|NA
TGTGCCAGCAGGTCTGGTAGGCTAGCGGGCACAGATACGCAGTATTTT
CASRSGRLAGTDTQYF
>TRBV28|NA|TRBJ1-1|NA
TGTGCCAGCAGTCCCCCTAAACTGATAACGAACACTGAAGCTTTCTTT
CASSPPKLITNTEAFF
>TRBV7-9|TRBD1|TRBJ1-2|NA
TGTGCCAGCAGCACTGGGACAGCTTCTAACTATGGCTACACCTTC
CASSTGTASNYGYTF
>TRBV5-1|TRBD1|TRBJ1-2|NA
TGCGCCAGCAGCTTGGCCGGGACAGGGGGCGAGGGCTACACCTTC
CASSLAGTGGEGYTF
>TRBV6-9|NA|TRBJ1-1|NA
TGTGCCAGCAGTTATGATTTGGGAGAGGCTTTCTTT
CASSYDLGEAFF
>TRBV6-5|TRBD1|TRBJ2-7|NA
TGTGCCAGCAGTTCGCGGACAGGGAGAACCTACGAGCAGTACTTC
CASSSRTGRTYEQYF
>TRBV10-2|TRBD1|TRBJ2-2|NA
TGCGCCAGCAGGGAGGGGACAGGGTACACCGGGGAGCTGTTTTTT
CASREGTGYTGELFF
>TRBV6-5|TRBD2|TRBJ2-7|few
TGTGCCAGCAGGACTAGCGGGAGCTACGAGCAGTACTTC
CASRTSGSYEQYF
>TRBV27|TRBD1|TRBJ1-1|NA
TGTGCCAGCAGTCCTTGGACAGGGGGGAACACTGAAGCTTTCTTT
CASSPWTGGNTEAFF